Below, 27 T cell receptor beta chains from the same sample are listed, as sequenced in a study of T cell responses to AZD1222 COVID-19 vaccine. Libraries were prepared by immunoSEQ multiplex PCR; TCRdb keeps only in-frame clonotypes and omits some of them. There are about 120,000 clones in the sample; about 93% occur only once, and 4% to 6% lies in the top ten. The sequences come from peripheral blood, collected 28 days after the second AZD1222 dose. All receptors come from an adult who received the AZD1222 COVID-19 vaccine.

This chain links TRBV7-9 with TRBJ2-3; perhaps TRBD2 as D (5 bases). The CDR3 contains 13 residues. Germline-derived CDR1 and CDR2 are SEHNR and FQNEAQ (reference sequence). V lost 5 bases and J lost 5, with 11 bases in between. DNA for the CDR3: TGTGCCAGCAGCCCAAGCGGTGGAGATACGCAGTATTTT. Translation gives CASSPSGGDTQYF.

This rearrangement joins TRBV5-8 to TRBJ1-1, with D perhaps TRBD1 (5 bases). V lost 4 bases, J lost 4 bases, and 14 bases lay in between. CDR3 size: 14 residues. The germline V gene encodes CDR1 SGHTS and CDR2 YDEGEE. The CDR3 loop is CASSGFGASTEAFF. In DNA form, the CDR3 reads TGTGCCAGCAGCGGCTTTGGGGCCAGCACTGAAGCTTTCTTT.

CDR3 in amino acids: CASSLAGQGAIYEQYF. CDR3 DNA: TGCGCCAGCAGCCTCGCAGGACAGGGGGCAATCTACGAGCAGTACTTC. The V gene is TRBV4-1, the J gene TRBJ2-7, with TRBD1 matching 11 bases. The length of the CDR3 is 16 residues. The V gene's germline CDR1 is MGHRA and CDR2 YSYEKL. V was clipped by 4 bases and J by 3 bases; unmatched bases: 8.

V usage is TRBV5-1 and J usage is TRBJ2-2, with a possible D match to TRBD1 (5 bases). Germline lookup yields CDR1 SGHRS and CDR2 YFSETQ. This CDR3 contains 13 residues. With 2 bases removed from V and 5 bases from J, the gap between germline ends came to 7 bases. DNA of the CDR3: TGCGCCAGCAGCTTAGGGGATACCGGGGAGCTGTTTTTT. It translates to CASSLGDTGELFF.

This rearrangement joins TRBV7-8 to TRBJ2-7; D may be TRBD1 (6 bases). From germline, CDR1 is SGHVS and CDR2 FQNEAQ. This CDR3 spans 17 amino acids. Trimming cost V 1 base and J 2 bases, with 18 bases left between them. The CDR3 DNA follows: TGTGCCAGCAGCTTAGATCCGGTACCAGGGGCAACCTACGAGCAGTACTTC. Its translation is CASSLDPVPGATYEQYF.

The V gene is TRBV7-2, the J gene TRBJ1-2; 9 bases agree with TRBD1. The CDR3 is made up of 14 amino acids. The V and J ends lost 6 bases and 6 bases, in that order; junction bases with no gene match: 8. Germline values: CDR1 SGHTA, CDR2 FQGNSA. CDR3 amino acids: CASSSRQGEDGYTF. In nucleotides, the CDR3 is TGTGCCAGCAGTTCCCGACAGGGGGAAGATGGCTACACCTTC.

This clone appeared a single time. This rearrangement joins TRBV4-3 to TRBJ1-1; tentative D call: TRBD1 (6 bases). Germline V CDR1 and CDR2: LGHNA, YSLEER. V shed 0 bases and J shed 3 bases, with 11 bases lying between them. The CDR3 is made up of 15 amino acids. The CDR3: CASSQELQGHTEAFF. The CDR3 DNA is TGCGCCAGCAGCCAAGAATTGCAGGGGCACACTGAAGCTTTCTTT.

V is TRBV4-1 and J is TRBJ1-1, with unresolved D. Trimming left V 0 bases short and J 3 bases short, with 11 bases between. The CDR3 is 15 residues long. Germline V gene lookup returns CDR1 MGHRA and CDR2 YSYEKL. The CDR3 here is CASSQDVGWDTEAFF. The CDR3 DNA reads as TGCGCCAGCAGCCAAGATGTGGGTTGGGACACTGAAGCTTTCTTT.

V is TRBV7-8 and J is TRBJ1-1, with 9 bases lining up with TRBD1. Germline assignment: CDR1 SGHVS and CDR2 FQNEAQ. The CDR3 extends over 15 amino acids. The V gene end was trimmed by 5 bases and the J gene end by 1 base; junction bases not matched to a gene: 5. CDR3 DNA: TGTGCCAGCAGCCTCTGGACAGGGGAGAACACTGAAGCTTTCTTT. Translating gives CASSLWTGENTEAFF.

The chain carries TRBV2 and TRBJ1-1, with D possibly TRBD1 on 6 matching bases. CDR1 SNHLY and CDR2 FYNNEI come from the germline V gene. Trimming took 3 bases from V and 0 from J, leaving 14 bases between them. The CDR3 loop spans 16 amino acids. CDR3: CASSDESGVMNTEAFF. The CDR3 DNA reads as TGTGCCAGCAGTGATGAATCAGGGGTTATGAACACTGAAGCTTTCTTT.

This sequence joins TRBV5-4 and TRBJ1-1; 7 positions agree with TRBD1. Trimming removed 6 bases from V and 7 bases from J; junction bases left unmatched: 12. Germline assignment: CDR1 SGHNT and CDR2 YYREEE (reference sequence). The CDR3 spans 14 residues. The CDR3 sequence: CASNRDSPLNEAFF. The CDR3 bases are TGTGCCAGCAACCGGGACAGCCCCCTGAATGAAGCTTTCTTT.

This chain joins TRBV20-1 and TRBJ2-5; unclear D gene. The V and J ends lost 7 bases and 5 bases respectively, with 11 bases between them. The CDR3 consists of 11 residues. CDR1 and CDR2 from the germline V gene are DFQATT and SNEGSKA (reference sequence). CDR3 DNA: TGCAGTGTCGTCGCTTGGGAGACCCAGTACTTC. As protein: CSVVAWETQYF.

The V call is TRBV7-2, the J call TRBJ2-1; a possible D gene is TRBD1 (6 bases). V lost 1 base, J lost 10 bases, and 14 bases lay in between. CDR1 and CDR2 (germline): SGHTA, FQGNSA. This CDR3 contains 14 residues. The DNA of the CDR3 is TGTGCCAGCAGCTTAGGCCTAGCAGACAGGGAGCAGTTCTTC. This translates into CASSLGLADREQFF.

J is TRBJ2-5 and V is TRBV7-2; 16 nucleotides line up with TRBD2. Germline V gene lookup returns CDR1 SGHTA and CDR2 FQGNSA. The CDR3 totals 16 residues. V lost 4 bases, J lost 2 bases, and 1 base stayed unmatched. CDR3: CASSSGLAGGQETQYF. The CDR3 DNA is TGTGCCAGCAGCTCGGGACTAGCGGGGGGGCAAGAGACCCAGTACTTC.

The chain employs TRBV7-2 and TRBJ2-1; either TRBD1 or TRBD2 may fit D (5 bases each). V shed 5 bases and J shed 9 bases, with 17 bases lying between them. Germline CDR1 reads SGHTA; CDR2 reads FQGNSA. The CDR3 length is 14 residues. The CDR3 here is CASSHGDRLVEQFF. CDR3 sequence (DNA): TGTGCCAGCAGCCATGGGGACCGCCTGGTTGAGCAGTTCTTC.

This clone was counted once. The chain couples TRBV9 to TRBJ2-2; D not resolved. The length of the CDR3 is 13 residues. Trimming took off 0 bases at V and 4 bases at J, with 4 bases between the two ends. Germline V gene data show CDR1 as SGDLS and CDR2 as YYNGEE. The chain's CDR3 is CASSVAGTGELFF. CDR3 coding DNA: TGTGCCAGCAGCGTAGCGGGCACCGGGGAGCTGTTTTTT.

This chain connects TRBV6-5 to TRBJ2-3; unclear D gene. CDR3 size: 13 residues. Germline V gene data show CDR1 as MNHEY and CDR2 as SVGAGI. Deletions cut 5 bases from V and 3 bases from J, with 9 bases between. The CDR3 DNA reads as TGTGCCAGCAGTCTGACTGAAACAGATACGCAGTATTTT. Translated, it gives CASSLTETDTQYF.

This rearrangement joins TRBV27 to TRBJ2-3; either TRBD1 or TRBD2 may fit D (6 bases each). The V gene lost 7 bases and the J gene lost 4 bases, with 21 bases spanning the gap. The germline CDR1 and CDR2 sequences are MNHEY and SMNVEV (reference sequence). This CDR3 has 16 residues. The CDR3 coding sequence is TGTGCCAGCACCTCCTGGGGGGCAGGGGAATCAGATACGCAGTATTTT. Encoded protein: CASTSWGAGESDTQYF.

The CDR3 sequence is CASSLMSAGGDLNTEAFF. The DNA of the CDR3 is TGTGCCAGCAGCTTAATGTCGGCAGGGGGCGACTTGAACACTGAAGCTTTCTTT. The chain is built from TRBV7-6 and TRBJ1-1; 8 nucleotides line up with TRBD1. This CDR3 has 18 amino acids. The J segment lost 0 bases and the V segment lost 2 bases, leaving 11 bases of the junction unmatched. Germline lookup yields CDR1 SGHVS and CDR2 FNYEAQ.

This rearrangement joins TRBV5-4 to TRBJ2-2, with D unclear. This CDR3 region has 15 residues. Between the trimmed V and J ends, which lost 4 bases and 4 bases, there was a span of 14 bases. Germline assignment: CDR1 SGHNT and CDR2 YYREEE (reference sequence). Here the CDR3 reads CASSLTHDITGELFF. The CDR3 DNA follows: TGTGCCAGCAGCCTCACCCACGACATCACCGGGGAGCTGTTTTTT.

The rearrangement links TRBV6-2 or TRBV6-3 to TRBJ2-3, with 7 bases fitting TRBD2. V was clipped by 6 bases and J by 7 bases; unmatched bases: 4. The CDR3 spans 12 residues. CDR1 is MNHEY, CDR2 SVGEGT, per germline. CDR3 sequence reads: CASSRLANTQYF. The CDR3 DNA follows: TGTGCCAGCAGCCGACTAGCAAATACGCAGTATTTT.

This rearrangement joins TRBV23-1 to TRBJ2-1; possibly TRBD1 or TRBD2 for D (5 bases each). TRBV23-1 is an open reading frame whose function is uncertain. CDR3 length equals 11 residues. The V end lost 7 bases, the J end lost 15 bases, and 16 bases lay between the germline ends. The CDR3 is CASKPGALGFF. As DNA, the CDR3 is TGCGCCAGCAAACCCGGGGCCCTTGGGTTCTTC.

The rearrangement uses TRBV10-3 and TRBJ2-1, with 10 bases lining up with TRBD1. With V trimmed by 6 bases and J by 6 bases, 8 bases remained unmatched. The CDR3 spans 15 residues. In germline, CDR1 is ENHRY, CDR2 SYGVKD. The CDR3 region is CAIRSGTGDRNEQFF. The CDR3 DNA reads as TGTGCCATCAGATCCGGGACAGGGGACCGCAATGAGCAGTTCTTC.

The chain is built from TRBV23-1 and TRBJ1-2; TRBD1 agrees at 8 bases. TRBV23-1 is marked as an open reading frame, function uncertain. CDR3 length: 13 residues. V trimming: 9 bases; J trimming: 2 bases; junction bases outside the gene matches: 5. The CDR3 region is CARGRGRNYGYTF. CDR3 sequence (DNA): TGCGCCAGGGGCAGGGGGCGCAACTATGGCTACACCTTC.

The CDR3 DNA reads as TGTGCCAGCAATAACCAAGGAACCCCCCGCCATGGCTACACCTTC. Translated: CASNNQGTPRHGYTF. The chain recombines TRBV2 with TRBJ1-2; D gene uncertain. Trimming stripped 7 bases from V and 6 bases from J, with 21 bases between. The CDR3 is 15 amino acids. The germline gives CDR1 SNHLY, CDR2 FYNNEI.

The V gene is TRBV6-4, the J gene TRBJ1-3; no reliable D call. The CDR3 sequence is 16 residues long. V was shortened by 0 bases and J by 8 bases, with 17 bases between the two germline ends. CDR1 and CDR2 (germline): MRHNA, SNTAGT. The CDR3 region is CASSDSTAREPDTIYF. The CDR3 bases are TGTGCCAGCAGTGACTCGACCGCTAGAGAACCCGACACCATATATTTT.

The chain has TRBV7-2 and TRBJ2-5; D is ambiguous. The CDR3 consists of 13 residues. Germline CDR1 is SGHTA and CDR2 is FQGNSA. Trimming took off 1 base at V and 9 bases at J, with 12 bases between the two ends. CDR3 amino acids: CASSLGPENPQYF. The DNA of the CDR3 is TGTGCCAGCAGCTTAGGTCCGGAGAATCCCCAGTACTTC.